This T cell receptor (beta chain) is from a study of cytomegalovirus exposure and HLA in healthy donors. Whole-study results and caveats: The study flagged some 170 TCR beta chains as cytomegalovirus-associated.

This clone was counted a few times. Its antigen remains unidentified. Primers: 60 Vbeta forward and 13 Jbeta reverse. In the original analysis: Per a later analysis, the number of unique TCR beta chains was some 80 million, of which around 9.9 million were shared. Libraries were prepared by immunoSEQ multiplex PCR; TCRdb keeps only in-frame clonotypes and omits some of them. Clonal size and the V and J genes are those of that table, whereas D and trimming came from the DNA. The table records about 100,000 clones, 80% to 90% of them present only once. The source is a woman between 18 and 30 years old in good health and CMV-seronegative. Sequencing used PBMCs.

The CDR3 spells CATRFNRAEYF. The CDR3 region has the DNA TGTGCCACCAGATTCAACCGAGCGGAGTACTTC. V and J are TRBV6-5 and TRBJ2-7, with a possible D match to TRBD2 (5 bases). Germline CDR1 reads MNHEY; CDR2 reads SVGAGI. The length of the CDR3 is 11 residues. V was clipped by 10 bases and J by 11 bases, with 18 bases between them.